This record concerns one T cell receptor beta chain sequence. Source study methods: How many nucleated cells were present was estimated from reference gene primer amplification. This table comes from immunoSEQ multiplex PCR, and its TCRdb copy is limited to in-frame clones, with some not included. V, J and clone size are taken as reported in that table, and D and trimming were inferred from the DNA itself. This sample has around 130,000 clones, with around 90% found just once. The data were taken from a study of blood T cell repertoires in COVID-19. Study-level information: Both acute and convalescent COVID-19 samples were obtained from the United States, Italy and Spain. The analysed material was cDNA or gDNA that came from T cells, B-cell-depleted T cells, or PBMCs.

The germline V gene encodes CDR1 SGHDT and CDR2 YYEEEE. V was shortened by 4 bases and J by 4 bases, with 17 bases between the two germline ends. This CDR3 region has 15 residues. This sequence originates from a man in his fifties or sixties with active or convalescent COVID-19. This chain uses TRBV5-6 with TRBJ1-2; D uncertain. The sample was peripheral blood. CDR3 protein: CASSHPRVRLYGYTF. The CDR3 DNA reads as TGTGCCAGCAGCCATCCGCGGGTACGACTCTATGGCTACACCTTC.